The 31 T cell receptor beta chains in this list originate from one sample, sequenced in a study of OX40 agonist ivuxolimab in advanced cancers. Clones were read by immunoSEQ multiplex PCR, and TCRdb kept only the in-frame ones, dropping some. The data show tens of thousands of clones, about 81% seen once. This sample comprised CD4+ or CD8+ T cells sorted from blood, obtained in a trial of the OX40 agonist ivuxolimab. These receptors all come from an adult with an advanced solid tumor such as melanoma, head and neck, liver or kidney cancer.

The chain uses TRBV7-8 and TRBJ1-5, with D hard to call. The CDR3 covers 15 residues. The V gene lost 5 bases and the J gene lost 0 bases, with 11 bases spanning the gap. Per the germline V gene, CDR1 is SGHVS and CDR2 is FQNEAQ. Written as DNA, the CDR3 is TGTGCCAGCAGCGGTACACGATATAGCAATCAGCCCCAGCATTTT. Translating it yields CASSGTRYSNQPQHF.

In its sample, this clone was seen many times. The genes are TRBV4-2 and TRBJ2-3, with 7 bases lining up with TRBD2. CDR3 length: 15 amino acids. Germline CDR1 reads LGHNA; CDR2 reads YNFKEQ. Unmatched junction bases numbered 8, after V lost 5 bases and J lost 3 bases. CDR3 region: CASSGGTSDTDTQYF. The DNA for the CDR3 is TGTGCCAGCAGCGGAGGCACTAGCGATACAGATACGCAGTATTTT.

The V call is TRBV18, the J call TRBJ1-2; no reliable D call. The V gene's germline CDR1 is KGHSH and CDR2 LQKENI. The CDR3 is made up of 13 amino acids. V was pared by 2 bases and J by 8 bases, with 12 bases between. The CDR3, as DNA: TGTGCCAGCTCACCAGCTCGAGAGGCCGGCTACACCTTC. Protein: CASSPAREAGYTF. The entire variable domain, with the rest obtained from reference TRBV18 and TRBJ1-2, is as follows: NAGVMQNPRHLVRRRGQEARLRCSPMKGHSHVYWYRQLPEEGLKFMVYLQKENIIDESGMPKERFSAEFPKEGPSILRIQQVVRGDSAAYFCASSPAREAGYTFGSGTRLTVV.

V gene TRBV2 combines with J gene TRBJ2-1; TRBD2 matches 8 bases. V lost 4 bases and J lost 15; bases outside the gene matches: 5. The CDR3 is 11 residues long. The germline V gene has CDR1 SNHLY and CDR2 FYNNEI. This chain's CDR3 is CASSVRGGTFF. CDR3 DNA: TGTGCCAGCAGTGTCCGGGGGGGCACGTTCTTC. The full variable domain, rest sourced from reference TRBV2 and TRBJ2-1, is EPEVTQTPSHQVTQMGQEVILRCVPISNHLYFYWYRQILGQKVEFLVSFYNNEISEKSEIFDDQFSVERPDGSNFTLKIRSTKLEDSAMYFCASSVRGGTFFGPGTRLTVL.

This clone was seen at least ten times. The chain joins TRBV7-9 to TRBJ2-5; D is undetermined. The CDR3 spans 14 residues. The V gene's germline CDR1 is SEHNR and CDR2 FQNEAQ (reference sequence). Trimming removed 1 base from V and 2 bases from J, with 8 bases in between. Here the CDR3 DNA reads TGTGCCAGCAGCTTAGGTCCGTTTCAAGAGACCCAGTACTTC. This translates into CASSLGPFQETQYF. Complete variable domain (other parts from reference TRBV7-9 and TRBJ2-5): DTGVSQNPRHKITKRGQNVTFRCDPISEHNRLYWYRQTLGQGPEFLTYFQNEAQLEKSRLLSDRFSAERPKGSFSTLEIQRTEQGDSAMYLCASSLGPFQETQYFGPGTRLLVL.

The V and J genes are TRBV6-5 and TRBJ1-2; perhaps TRBD1 as D (5 bases). The germline V gene has CDR1 MNHEY and CDR2 SVGAGI. V was shortened by 4 bases and J by 5 bases, with 11 bases between the two germline ends. This CDR3 region has 13 residues. For the CDR3, the DNA is TGTGCCAGCAGTTTTGGGGGGGGATATGGCTACACCTTC. Translation gives CASSFGGGYGYTF.

This chain links TRBV5-4 with TRBJ2-1; 9 positions agree with TRBD1. Looked up from germline, CDR1 is SGHNT and CDR2 is YYREEE (reference sequence). There are 12 residues in the CDR3. V trimming: 5 bases; J trimming: 9 bases; junction bases outside the gene matches: 3. As DNA, the CDR3 is TGTGCCAGCAGTGGACAGGGGAGTGAGCAGTTCTTC. Translating gives CASSGQGSEQFF. Full variable domain (remainder filled in from reference TRBV5-4 and TRBJ2-1): ETGVTQSPTHLIKTRGQQVTLRCSSQSGHNTVSWYQQALGQGPQFIFQYYREEENGRGNFPPRFSGLQFPNYSSELNVNALELDDSALYLCASSGQGSEQFFGPGTRLTVL.

V is TRBV7-2 and J is TRBJ2-7; D is possibly TRBD1 (6 bases). With 2 bases removed from V and 3 bases from J, the gap between germline ends came to 11 bases. Per the germline V gene, CDR1 is SGHTA and CDR2 is FQGNSA. The CDR3 length is 14 residues. CDR3 region: CASSLTGLVYEQYF. The CDR3 DNA sequence: TGTGCCAGCAGCTTAACAGGGCTAGTCTACGAGCAGTACTTC.

The V call is TRBV7-2, the J call TRBJ2-3; D is uncertain. The germline CDR1 and CDR2 sequences are SGHTA and FQGNSA. The CDR3 length is 12 residues. Trimming removed 5 bases at V and 5 bases at J, with 8 bases between. The DNA for the CDR3 is TGTGCCAGCAGCCCTCGTAGAGATACGCAGTATTTT. Its translation is CASSPRRDTQYF.

The genes are TRBV15 and TRBJ2-4; D unclear. The CDR3 runs to 17 residues. Germline-derived CDR1 and CDR2 are LNHNV and YYDKDF (reference sequence). The V end was cut by 4 bases, the J end by 0 bases, with 16 bases between. The CDR3 nucleotides are TGTGCCACCAGCACTACTAACCCCAATGTAGCCAAAAACATTCAGTACTTC. It yields the protein CATSTTNPNVAKNIQYF.

J is TRBJ2-5 and V is TRBV19, with 9 bases matching TRBD1. J gave up 5 bases and V 5 bases, and 6 bases lay outside the gene matches. CDR1 and CDR2 from the germline V gene are LNHDA and SQIVND (reference sequence). The CDR3 runs to 14 residues. The CDR3 is CASSAGQGRETQYF. In DNA form, the CDR3 reads TGTGCCAGTAGTGCGGGACAGGGTAGGGAGACCCAGTACTTC.

This chain connects TRBV5-1 to TRBJ1-1; maybe TRBD1 (5 bases). The CDR3 runs 15 residues. V lost 0 bases and J 4 bases, leaving 13 bases between the germline ends. Germline V lookup: CDR1 SGHRS, CDR2 YFSETQ. Here the CDR3 DNA reads TGCGCCAGCAGCTTGGTGGGAGGGGTGAGCACTGAAGCTTTCTTT. This gives the protein CASSLVGGVSTEAFF.

V usage is TRBV10-3 and J usage is TRBJ1-6; TRBD1 matches at 8 bases. After removal of 6 bases from V and 9 bases from J, the junction contained 7 bases not matched to a gene. The germline CDR1 and CDR2 sequences are ENHRY and SYGVKD. The CDR3 runs 14 residues. The CDR3, as DNA: TGTGCCATCAGGCAGGGACAGGAGGGTTCACCCCTCCACTTT. It is translated as CAIRQGQEGSPLHF.

The chain carries TRBV9 and TRBJ1-1; D remains unclear. The V and J ends lost 0 bases and 1 base respectively, with 19 bases between them. CDR3 size: 18 residues. Germline V lookup: CDR1 SGDLS, CDR2 YYNGEE. CDR3 sequence reads: CASSVDGRAGSGNTEAFF. CDR3 coding DNA: TGTGCCAGCAGCGTAGACGGGAGGGCGGGTAGCGGGAACACTGAAGCTTTCTTT.

Of note for this clone: This same CDR3 is encoded by further DNA sequences in the sample. The chain carries TRBV5-1 and TRBJ2-5, with TRBD1 as a possible D gene (6 bases). The CDR3 covers 15 residues. Germline V gives CDR1 SGHRS, CDR2 YFSETQ. V was shortened by 4 bases and J by 5 bases, with 18 bases between the two germline ends. CDR3 DNA: TGCGCCAGCAGCGCATTACAGGGATCGGGGGAGACCCAGTACTTC. It encodes CASSALQGSGETQYF.

This chain connects TRBV10-3 to TRBJ2-2, with D uncertain. The CDR3 length is 15 residues. Trimming took off 8 bases at V and 1 base at J, with 14 bases between the two ends. Germline V gives CDR1 ENHRY, CDR2 SYGVKD. In nucleotides, the CDR3 is TGTGCCATCGGGGTCAGTCCGATGAACACCGGGGAGCTGTTTTTT. It is translated as CAIGVSPMNTGELFF.

The chain has TRBV11-2 and TRBJ2-4; no reliable D call. V lost 1 base and J lost 0, with 10 bases in between. This CDR3 is built from 16 residues. Germline V CDR1 and CDR2: SGHAT, FQNNGV. The CDR3 nucleotides are TGTGCCAGCAGCTTAGGGTTCGGAGTAGCCAAAAACATTCAGTACTTC. Protein sequence: CASSLGFGVAKNIQYF.

The chain couples TRBV28 to TRBJ1-2, with a possible D match to TRBD1 (6 bases). The V and J ends lost 8 bases and 2 bases respectively, with 18 bases between them. The CDR3 covers 15 residues. The germline V gene encodes CDR1 MDHEN and CDR2 SYDVKM. The CDR3 protein is CASGLLTGPNYGYTF. In nucleotides, the CDR3 is TGTGCCAGCGGACTATTGACAGGTCCCAACTATGGCTACACCTTC.

In nucleotides, the CDR3 is TGTGCCAGCAGGTTGACAGGGTGGATTGCAGCTTTCTTT. The encoded protein is CASRLTGWIAAFF. The genes are TRBV2 and TRBJ1-1, with TRBD1 matching over 7 bases. The CDR3 consists of 13 residues. Losses at the gene ends were 6 bases for V and 10 bases for J; bases not matched to a gene: 11. Germline-derived CDR1 and CDR2 are SNHLY and FYNNEI.

The chain employs TRBV29-1 and TRBJ2-7; weak D call: TRBD1 (5 bases). From germline, CDR1 is SQVTM and CDR2 ANQGSEA. This CDR3 has 13 amino acids. The germline V and J ends were trimmed by 7 bases and 3 bases, with 16 bases remaining between them. In DNA form, the CDR3 reads TGCAGCGCCCGCGACAGTTTTGACTACGAGCAGTACTTC. Translated, it gives CSARDSFDYEQYF.

The V and J genes are TRBV7-3 and TRBJ2-2, with 8 nucleotides matching TRBD2. Germline trimming cut 5 bases from V and 0 bases from J; bases unmatched to any gene: 5. CDR1 and CDR2 from the germline V gene are SGHTA and FQGTGA. The length of the CDR3 is 16 residues. The CDR3, as DNA: TGTGCCAGCAGCAGACTAGCGACCTCGAACACCGGGGAGCTGTTTTTT. Translation: CASSRLATSNTGELFF.

The chain couples TRBV7-3 to TRBJ2-7; tentative D call: TRBD2 (6 bases). Trimming stripped 2 bases from V and 4 bases from J, with 15 bases between. The germline CDR1 and CDR2 sequences are SGHTA and FQGTGA. The CDR3 totals 15 residues. The CDR3 spells CASSLLGGGVYEQYF. DNA of the CDR3: TGTGCCAGCAGCTTACTTGGGGGAGGTGTTTACGAGCAGTACTTC.

A note on this clone: Mismatch with germline at one junction end may stem from a read error. V and J are TRBV2 and TRBJ2-1, with 8 bases that match TRBD1. CDR3 length: 12 residues. Germline V lookup: CDR1 SNHLY, CDR2 FYNNEI. CDR3 bases: TGTGCCAGCACCAAGGACAGGGTCAACTGGGTCTTC. Protein product: CASTKDRVNWVF.

The rearrangement joins TRBV10-2 to TRBJ1-1; 7 bases agree with TRBD1. The CDR3 spans 15 residues. The J segment lost 3 bases and the V segment lost 7 bases, leaving 11 bases of the junction unmatched. Germline assignment: CDR1 WSHSY and CDR2 SAAADI. DNA for the CDR3: TGCGCCAGCACTTTACCGGGACAGTCGTACACTGAAGCTTTCTTT. Protein sequence: CASTLPGQSYTEAFF.

The J gene is TRBJ1-1, the V gene TRBV28; 10 bases fit TRBD1. The CDR3 has 13 residues. The V gene's germline CDR1 is MDHEN and CDR2 SYDVKM. V lost 9 bases to trimming and J lost 5 bases; unmatched junction nucleotides: 6. This chain's CDR3 is CASYRDRGTEAFF. The CDR3 DNA follows: TGTGCCAGTTACCGGGACAGGGGAACTGAAGCTTTCTTT.

The genes are TRBV29-1 and TRBJ2-1, with 9 bases that match TRBD1. This CDR3 comprises 13 residues. Germline CDR1 is SQVTM and CDR2 is ANQGSEA. Trimming took 6 bases from V and 7 from J; bases not matched to a gene: 7. DNA of the CDR3: TGCAGCGTGGGACGGACAGGGGCTAATGAGCAGTTCTTC. Its protein is CSVGRTGANEQFF.

The chain joins TRBV19 to TRBJ2-7, with no clear D. There are 11 residues in the CDR3. The V end lost 2 bases, the J end lost 5 bases, and 4 bases lay between the germline ends. From germline, CDR1 is LNHDA and CDR2 SQIVND (reference sequence). The CDR3, as DNA: TGTGCCAGTAGTATAAAGCACGAGCAGTACTTC. It encodes CASSIKHEQYF.

The chain carries TRBV7-9 and TRBJ2-1, with 12 positions matching TRBD2. J was trimmed by 8 bases and V by 5 bases; bases with no gene match: 10. From germline, CDR1 is SEHNR and CDR2 FQNEAQ (reference sequence). The length of the CDR3 is 16 residues. CDR3 region: CASSPKRLAGGYEQFF. CDR3 bases: TGTGCCAGCAGCCCAAAGCGGCTAGCGGGAGGGTATGAGCAGTTCTTC.

The chain uses TRBV28 and TRBJ2-7; no firm D call. Germline V gene sequence: CDR1 MDHEN, CDR2 SYDVKM. The CDR3 spans 11 residues. Trimming pared 5 bases from V and 3 bases from J, leaving 5 bases between. As DNA, the CDR3 is TGTGCCAGCAGTCCCTACTACGAGCAGTACTTC. As protein: CASSPYYEQYF.

The CDR3 DNA reads as TGTGCCAGCTCAAATCGGGGCGGAGACACTGAAGCTTTCTTT. Protein: CASSNRGGDTEAFF. The chain couples TRBV18 to TRBJ1-1; D possibly corresponds to TRBD1 (5 bases). V gave up 5 bases and J gave up 3 bases, with 13 bases separating them. The CDR3 runs to 14 residues. CDR1 and CDR2 (germline): KGHSH, LQKENI. The whole variable domain, remainder taken from reference TRBV18 and TRBJ1-1, is NAGVMQNPRHLVRRRGQEARLRCSPMKGHSHVYWYRQLPEEGLKFMVYLQKENIIDESGMPKERFSAEFPKEGPSILRIQQVVRGDSAAYFCASSNRGGDTEAFFGQGTRLTVV.

DNA of the CDR3: TGTGCCAGCAGTTTGACACCGACCTACGAGCAGTACTTC. It is translated as CASSLTPTYEQYF. The chain has TRBV27 and TRBJ2-7, with D unresolved. Trimming pared 3 bases from V and 2 bases from J, leaving 8 bases between. This CDR3 is built from 13 residues. Germline V lookup: CDR1 MNHEY, CDR2 SMNVEV (reference sequence).